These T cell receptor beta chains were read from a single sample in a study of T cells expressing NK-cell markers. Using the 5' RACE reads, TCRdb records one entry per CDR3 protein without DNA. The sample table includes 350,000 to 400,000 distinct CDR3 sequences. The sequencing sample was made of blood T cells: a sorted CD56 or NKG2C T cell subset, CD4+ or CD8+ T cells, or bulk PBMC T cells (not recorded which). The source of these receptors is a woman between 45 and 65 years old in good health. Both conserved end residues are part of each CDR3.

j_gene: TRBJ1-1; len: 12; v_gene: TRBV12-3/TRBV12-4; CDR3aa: CASKISGGEAFF
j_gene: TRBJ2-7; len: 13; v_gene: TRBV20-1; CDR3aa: CSGSQGTTYEQYF
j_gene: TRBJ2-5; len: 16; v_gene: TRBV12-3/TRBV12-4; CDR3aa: CASSLGVLRGTETQYF
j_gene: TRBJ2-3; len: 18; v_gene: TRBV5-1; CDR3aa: CASSRSGLAGGGPDTQYF
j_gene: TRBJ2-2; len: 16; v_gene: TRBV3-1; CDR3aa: CASSQASGLNTGELFF
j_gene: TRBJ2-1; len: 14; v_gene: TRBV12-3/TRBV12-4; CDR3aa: CASSFYSPSDEQFF
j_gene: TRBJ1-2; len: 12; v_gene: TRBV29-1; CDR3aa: CSASQGAYGYTF
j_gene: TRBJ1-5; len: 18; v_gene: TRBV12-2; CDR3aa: CASRLWDGQCYSNQPQHF
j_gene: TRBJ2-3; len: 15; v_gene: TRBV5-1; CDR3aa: CASSWRGTSTDTQYF
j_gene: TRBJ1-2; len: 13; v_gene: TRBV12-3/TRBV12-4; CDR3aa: CASSFGANYGYTF
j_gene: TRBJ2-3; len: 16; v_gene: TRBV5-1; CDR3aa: CASSLDSSGTGDTQYF
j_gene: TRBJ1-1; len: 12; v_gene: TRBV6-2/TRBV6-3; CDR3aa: CASSFMRDQAFF
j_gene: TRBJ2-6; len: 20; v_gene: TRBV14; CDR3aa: CASSHQFMGILPSGANVLTF
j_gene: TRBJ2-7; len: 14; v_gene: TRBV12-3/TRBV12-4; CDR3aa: CASSPGLASREQYF
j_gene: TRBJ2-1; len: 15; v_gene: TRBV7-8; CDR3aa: CASSRSGSKVNEQFF
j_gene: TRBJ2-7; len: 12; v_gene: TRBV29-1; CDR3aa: CSVVLGVAEQYF
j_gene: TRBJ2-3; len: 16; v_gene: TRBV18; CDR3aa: CASSPNTDTYTDTQYF
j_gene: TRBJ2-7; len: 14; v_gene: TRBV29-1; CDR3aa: CSVGDDGRAYEQYF
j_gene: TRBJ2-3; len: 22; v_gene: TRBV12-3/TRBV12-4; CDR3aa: CASSLDKVWRPPGATSTDTQYF
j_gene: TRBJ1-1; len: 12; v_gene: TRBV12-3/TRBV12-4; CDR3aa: CASWMRGTEAFF
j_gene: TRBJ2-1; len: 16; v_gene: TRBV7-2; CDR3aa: CASRRGLANAYNEQFF
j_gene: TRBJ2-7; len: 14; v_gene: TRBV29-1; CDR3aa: CSVVGLGGVYEQYF
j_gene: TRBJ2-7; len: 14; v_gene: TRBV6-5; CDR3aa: CASSYNRGAYEQYF
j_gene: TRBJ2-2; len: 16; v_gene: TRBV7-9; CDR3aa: CASSLDLAGPTGELFF
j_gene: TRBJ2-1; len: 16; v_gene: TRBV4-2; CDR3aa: CASSQASRTDHNEQFF
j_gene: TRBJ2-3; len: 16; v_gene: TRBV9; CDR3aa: CASSALAGRDTDTQYF
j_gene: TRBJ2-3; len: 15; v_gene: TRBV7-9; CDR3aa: CASSLGLGGTDTQYF
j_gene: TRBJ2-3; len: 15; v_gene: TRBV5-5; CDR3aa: CASSLGAGSTDTQYF